These 7 T cell receptor beta chains share one sample of origin, sequenced in a study of T cells in Graves' hyperthyroidism and ophthalmopathy (dated by TCRdb to the late 2010s). The library was generated by multiplex PCR. These reads were obtained on an Illumina HiSeq 2000. Amplification of TCR beta CDR3 regions was carried out from RNA transcripts. The first round of RT-PCR for the TCR CDR3 was performed with the HTBI primer set and the Qiagen OneStep RT-PCR kit. The raw public data were reprocessed by TCRdb itself: fastp quality trimming at Q25, MiXCR clonotype calling, in-frame beta chains only. Each record represents a unique CDR3 protein, reported with the most common genes and DNA among its rows. For this sample there are approximately 740,000 distinct CDR3 sequences; around 13% appear just once. Together, the top ten hold 9.5% to 13% of the sample. The sequenced sample was blood. These receptors were taken from a young woman with Graves' hyperthyroidism.

This clonotype came up many times. The chain is built from TRBV24-1 and TRBJ1-4; D is possibly TRBD1 (5 bases). V was cut by 2 bases and J by 5 bases, with 11 bases left in between. The CDR3 runs 15 residues. Germline CDR1 is KGHDR and CDR2 is SFDVKD. The CDR3 bases are TGTGCCACCAGTGATTCCAGGGTCCCAAATGAAAAACTGTTTTTT. Translated: CATSDSRVPNEKLFF.

The chain uses TRBV20-1 and TRBJ2-3, with 15 bases that match TRBD2. Germline CDR1 and CDR2: DFQATT and SNEGSKA (reference sequence). The CDR3 totals 16 residues. V was pared by 6 bases and J by 0 bases, with 4 bases of the junction left unmatched. The CDR3 is CSAGTSGRHSTDTQYF. The CDR3 DNA reads TGCAGTGCGGGGACTAGCGGGAGGCATAGCACAGATACGCAGTATTTT.

This clonotype showed up many times. The chain links TRBV29-1 to TRBJ1-1; D is unclear. Per germline, CDR1 SQVTM and CDR2 ANQGSEA. The V and J ends lost 0 bases and 3 bases respectively, with 8 bases between them. This CDR3 is 13 amino acids long. CDR3 coding DNA: TGCAGCGTTGAAGAAAACGTGGACACTGAAGCTTTCTTT. It translates to CSVEENVDTEAFF. The full variable domain, completed using reference TRBV29-1 and TRBJ1-1, is SAVISQKPSRDICQRGTSLTIQCQVDSQVTMMFWYRQQPGQSLTLIATANQGSEATYESGFVIDKFPISRPNLTFSTLTVSNMSPEDSSIYLCSVEENVDTEAFFGQGTRLTVV.

The chain uses TRBV12-3 or TRBV12-4 and TRBJ2-7; 8 bases match TRBD2. The CDR3 is 13 amino acids. Germline trimming cut 5 bases from V and 7 bases from J; bases unmatched to any gene: 7. The CDR3 DNA reads as TGTGCCAGCAGTGTGAGCGGGAGATCGGAGCAGTACTTC. This codes for CASSVSGRSEQYF.

The chain has TRBV28 and TRBJ2-2; D gene uncertain. The V gene lost 6 bases and the J gene lost 8 bases, with 10 bases spanning the gap. The CDR3 runs to 12 residues. From germline, CDR1 is MDHEN and CDR2 SYDVKM. CDR3 amino acids: CASRELMGELFF. In DNA, the CDR3 is TGTGCCAGCAGGGAACTTATGGGGGAGCTGTTTTTT.

Many counts were recorded for this clonotype. The chain employs TRBV11-1 and TRBJ2-2, with TRBD2 as a possible D gene (6 bases). This CDR3 is 16 amino acids long. V was trimmed by 8 bases and J by 7 bases, leaving 23 bases between them. CDR1 and CDR2 from the germline V gene are SGHAT and FQDESV (reference sequence). CDR3 DNA: TGTGCCAGCGAGATTGGGGCGGGAAGATTCGTCGGGGAGCTGTTTTTT. Translated, it gives CASEIGAGRFVGELFF.

CDR3 loop: CSVKWQDDTEAFF. The CDR3, as DNA: TGCAGTGTAAAGTGGCAGGATGACACTGAAGCTTTCTTT. The chain joins TRBV20-1 to TRBJ1-1; D uncertain. The germline V gene has CDR1 DFQATT and CDR2 SNEGSKA (reference sequence). CDR3 length equals 13 residues. Trimming took 7 bases from V and 3 from J, leaving 15 bases between them.